These 3 T cell receptor beta chains came from one sample sequenced in a study of T cells after yellow fever vaccination. MiXCR, run by TCRdb on the 5' RACE reads, gives a single entry per CDR3 protein. The data show approximately 300,000 distinct CDR3 sequences, about 10% seen once. The sequences come from CD4+ T cells sorted from PBMCs, collected 45 days after the yellow fever booster vaccination. These receptor sequences come from a man aged 18 to 29 who received the YFV17D yellow fever vaccine.

The V and J genes are TRBV5-1 and TRBJ2-7; 7 bases fit TRBD1. The CDR3 consists of 15 residues. V shed 2 bases and J 4 bases; nucleotides not matched to a gene: 9. Per germline, CDR1 SGHRS and CDR2 YFSETQ. In DNA, the CDR3 is TGCGCCAGCAGCTTATTGGGACAGTCCAATTACGAGCAGTACTTC. This gives the protein CASSLLGQSNYEQYF.

This clonotype has only a few counts. This chain uses TRBV5-6 with TRBJ2-1; no definite D call. Germline CDR1 reads SGHDT; CDR2 reads YYEEEE. The V and J ends lost 1 base and 9 bases respectively, with 17 bases between them. CDR3 length: 15 amino acids. For the CDR3, the DNA is TGTGCCAGCAGCTTGTTGGTACAAGCTACACGTGAGCAGTTCTTC. Residues: CASSLLVQATREQFF.

This clonotype was seen only a few times. This sequence joins TRBV6-2 or TRBV6-3 and TRBJ1-1; 9 nucleotides line up with TRBD1. The CDR3 has 17 amino acids. From germline, CDR1 is MNHEY and CDR2 SVGEGT. V was clipped by 2 bases and J by 1 base; unmatched bases: 8. In DNA form, the CDR3 reads TGTGCCAGCAGTTACCACAATCCGGGACAGGGGAACACTGAAGCTTTCTTT. Its translation: CASSYHNPGQGNTEAFF.